Listed below are T cell receptor beta chains from one sample, sequenced in a study of T-cell memory formation after mild COVID-19. MiXCR was run by TCRdb on the 5' RACE reads, yielding one entry per CDR3 protein. The sample consists of roughly 600,000 distinct CDR3 sequences, roughly 17% of them appearing once. Sequencing input: PBMCs or a T cell subset sorted from them (not recorded which). These receptors all come from an adult woman who had mild COVID-19 (a few samples of this study predate the infection). Cell type and time point are not known. CDR3s include the opening cysteine and the closing phenylalanine or tryptophan. D genes are given only for firm matches. The size of a clone is reported for some rows only, either as once, few or many, or as a class for expanded clones.

J gene | clone size | D gene | CDR3 length | V gene | CDR3 protein | CDR3 DNA
TRBJ2-1 | few | TRBD1 | 16 | TRBV18 | CASSPPGTGWVNEQFF | TGTGCCAGCTCACCACCCGGGACAGGGTGGGTAAATGAGCAGTTCTTC
TRBJ1-2 | . | TRBD1 | 14 | TRBV9 | CASSPADRGHGYTF | TGTGCCAGCAGCCCAGCCGACAGGGGGCACGGCTACACCTTC
TRBJ2-1 | few | TRBD2 | 15 | TRBV6-5 | CATVSYQRDYNEQFF | TGTGCCACGGTCTCGTACCAGCGGGATTACAATGAGCAGTTCTTC
TRBJ1-1 | . | . | 14 | TRBV7-3 | CASSLVLGGTEAFF | TGTGCCAGCAGCTTAGTACTGGGGGGCACTGAAGCTTTCTTT
TRBJ1-2 | . | . | 13 | TRBV5-1 | CASRITSNYGYTF | TGCGCCAGCAGGATTACAAGTAACTATGGCTACACCTTC
TRBJ1-4 | . | . | 15 | TRBV4-2 | CASSQVKQGVVKLFF | TGTGCCAGCAGCCAAGTGAAACAGGGAGTGGTGAAACTGTTTTTT
TRBJ2-7 | . | . | 16 | TRBV21-1 | CASSNYRRLAAYEQYF | TGTGCCAGCAGCAACTACCGTAGACTAGCGGCCTACGAGCAGTACTTC
TRBJ1-4 | . | . | 16 | TRBV24-1 | CATSDSWAGPDEKLFF | TGTGCCACCAGTGATTCTTGGGCAGGCCCGGATGAAAAACTGTTTTTT
TRBJ2-1 | once | . | 14 | TRBV4-2 | CASSHYGRENEQFF | TGTGCCAGCAGCCACTACGGTCGGGAGAATGAGCAGTTCTTC
TRBJ2-5 | . | . | 15 | TRBV14 | CASSHGRTQKETQYF | TGTGCCAGCAGCCACGGTCGGACACAGAAAGAGACCCAGTACTTC
TRBJ2-7 | . | . | 11 | TRBV20-1 | CSASALYEQYF | TGCAGTGCTAGTGCACTCTACGAGCAGTACTTC
TRBJ2-1 | few | TRBD1 | 14 | TRBV14 | CASSQTGSYNEQFF | TGTGCCAGCAGCCAGACAGGGAGCTACAATGAGCAGTTCTTC
TRBJ2-7 | once | . | 11 | TRBV20-1 | CSASPVYEQYF | TGCAGTGCTAGCCCGGTCTACGAGCAGTACTTC
TRBJ1-2 | few | . | 15 | TRBV7-2 | CASSQEWGANYGYTF | TGTGCCAGCAGCCAAGAGTGGGGAGCTAACTATGGCTACACCTTC
TRBJ1-2 | . | . | 12 | TRBV24-1 | CATSDFGVGYTF | TGTGCCACCAGTGACTTTGGAGTAGGCTACACCTTC
TRBJ1-2 | once | . | 12 | TRBV3-1 | CASSQVPGPDFF | TGTGCCAGCAGCCAAGTGCCGGGCCCGGACTTCTTC
TRBJ2-3 | few | . | 16 | TRBV11-3 | CASSFGQGVGTDTQYF | TGTGCCAGCAGCTTCGGGCAGGGAGTGGGCACAGATACGCAGTATTTT
TRBJ2-7 | few | . | 15 | TRBV7-7 | CASSLGAGEGYEQYF | TGTGCCAGCAGCTTAGGTGCAGGGGAGGGCTACGAGCAGTACTTC
TRBJ2-5 | few | TRBD1 | 14 | TRBV7-2 | CASSPGQRQETQYF | TGTGCCAGCAGCCCGGGACAGCGGCAAGAGACCCAGTACTTC
TRBJ2-1 | . | . | 13 | TRBV3-1 | CASSQDFDNEQFF | TGTGCCAGCAGCCAAGATTTCGACAATGAGCAGTTCTTC
TRBJ1-4 | many | . | 16 | TRBV2 | CASSEAPLGTNEKLFF | TGTGCCAGCAGTGAAGCGCCCCTGGGAACTAATGAAAAACTGTTTTTT
TRBJ2-3 | . | TRBD2 | 15 | TRBV5-6 | CASSLKRDSTDTQYF | TGTGCCAGCAGCTTGAAGCGGGACAGCACAGATACGCAGTATTTT
TRBJ2-3 | . | . | 14 | TRBV6-5 | CASSTRTSTDTQYF | TGTGCCAGCAGCACCCGGACTAGCACAGATACGCAGTATTTT
TRBJ2-3 | few | . | 14 | TRBV11-3 | CASSLSRVVDTQYF | TGTGCCAGCAGCTTAAGCAGGGTGGTGGATACGCAGTATTTT
TRBJ1-2 | few | TRBD1 | 13 | TRBV5-1 | CASSTTGVWGYTF | TGCGCCAGCAGCACAACAGGGGTGTGGGGCTACACCTTC
TRBJ1-5 | . | . | 15 | TRBV24-1 | CATAKPGDSNQPQHF | TGTGCCACAGCTAAGCCAGGGGATAGCAATCAGCCCCAGCATTTT